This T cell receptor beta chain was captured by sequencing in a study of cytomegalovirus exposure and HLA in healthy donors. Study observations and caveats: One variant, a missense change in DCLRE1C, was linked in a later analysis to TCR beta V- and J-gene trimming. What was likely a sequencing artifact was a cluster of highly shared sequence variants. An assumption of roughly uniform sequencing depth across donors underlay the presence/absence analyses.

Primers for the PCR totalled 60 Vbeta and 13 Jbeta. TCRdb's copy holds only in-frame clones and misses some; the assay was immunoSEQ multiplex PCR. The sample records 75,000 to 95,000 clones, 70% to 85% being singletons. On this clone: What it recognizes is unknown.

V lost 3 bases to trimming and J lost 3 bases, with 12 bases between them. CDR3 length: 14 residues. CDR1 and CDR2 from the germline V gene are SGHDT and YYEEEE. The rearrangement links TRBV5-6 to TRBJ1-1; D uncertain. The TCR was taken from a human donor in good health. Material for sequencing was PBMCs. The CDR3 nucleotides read TGTGCCAGCAGCTATAGCAGACGATACACTGAAGCTTTCTTT. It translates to CASSYSRRYTEAFF.